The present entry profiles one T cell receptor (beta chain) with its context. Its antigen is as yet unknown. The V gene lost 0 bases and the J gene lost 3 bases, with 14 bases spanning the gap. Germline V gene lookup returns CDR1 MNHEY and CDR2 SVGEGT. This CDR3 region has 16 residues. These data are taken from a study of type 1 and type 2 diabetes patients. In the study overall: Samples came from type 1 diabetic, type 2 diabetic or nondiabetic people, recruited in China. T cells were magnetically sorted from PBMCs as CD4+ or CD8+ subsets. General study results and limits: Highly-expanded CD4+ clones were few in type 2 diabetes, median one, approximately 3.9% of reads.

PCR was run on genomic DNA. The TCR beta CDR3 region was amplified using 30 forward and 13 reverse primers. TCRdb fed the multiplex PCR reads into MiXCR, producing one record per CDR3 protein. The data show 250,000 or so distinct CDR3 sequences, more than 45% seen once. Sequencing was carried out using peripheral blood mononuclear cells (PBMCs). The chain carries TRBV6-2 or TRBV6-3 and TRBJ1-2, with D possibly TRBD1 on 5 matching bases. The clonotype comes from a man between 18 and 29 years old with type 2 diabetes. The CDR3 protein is CASSYSPGPADYGYTF. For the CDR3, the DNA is TGTGCCAGCAGTTACTCCCCGGGGCCCGCGGACTATGGCTACACCTTC.